The 31 T cell receptor beta chains given below trace back to one sample, sequenced in a study of shared clonotypes between healthy human individuals. Profiling relied on immunoSEQ multiplex PCR, and the TCRdb table lists in-frame clones only, not all of them. The table has 950,000 to 1,100,000 clones, around 74% seen once. The sample comprised memory CD4+ T cells sorted from blood. Subset indicated: CD45RA-negative fraction. The receptors stem from a man between 18 and 35 years old in good health.

The V and J genes are TRBV5-4 and TRBJ2-3; D unresolved. Looked up from germline, CDR1 is SGHNT and CDR2 is YYREEE (reference sequence). V dropped 0 bases and J dropped 0 bases, with 11 bases sitting between them. The CDR3 contains 16 residues. The CDR3 coding sequence is TGTGCCAGCAGCTTGGATGGTCCGACGAGCACAGATACGCAGTATTTT. Translation: CASSLDGPTSTDTQYF.

The rearrangement links TRBV5-4 to TRBJ2-3; 16 bases line up with TRBD2. CDR3 length equals 17 residues. V lost 0 bases and J lost 5; bases outside the gene matches: 3. CDR1 SGHNT and CDR2 YYREEE come from the germline V gene (reference sequence). In DNA, the CDR3 is TGTGCCAGCAGCTTGGAGGGACTAGCGGGGGGGCAAGATACGCAGTATTTT. Amino acid sequence: CASSLEGLAGGQDTQYF.

The chain has TRBV10-3 and TRBJ1-3; D not resolved. The CDR3 contains 13 residues. The germline CDR1 and CDR2 sequences are ENHRY and SYGVKD. Trimming took off 2 bases at V and 8 bases at J, with 10 bases between the two ends. The CDR3 region has the DNA TGTGCCATCAGTGAGACCGGATCGGACACCATATATTTT. Amino acids: CAISETGSDTIYF.

In regard to this clone: A far larger clone is only one base removed, so a read error is likely. This chain uses TRBV6-5 with TRBJ1-3; D not certain. This CDR3 contains 11 residues. Trimming removed 6 bases at V and 5 bases at J, with 5 bases between. CDR1 is MNHEY and CDR2 is SVGAGI in the germline V gene. CDR3 amino acids: CASSNRNTIYF. CDR3 coding DNA: TGTGCCAGCAGCAACCGAAACACCATATATTTT.

This chain's CDR3 is CASSIRLSHGEQFF. CDR3 coding DNA: TGTGCCAGTAGTATTAGATTGAGCCACGGGGAGCAGTTCTTC. V is TRBV19 and J is TRBJ2-1, with no clear D. This CDR3 comprises 14 residues. Per germline, CDR1 LNHDA and CDR2 SQIVND (reference sequence). Between the trimmed V and J ends, which lost 3 bases and 10 bases, there was a span of 16 bases.

This clone was observed a few times. J is TRBJ1-1 and V is TRBV5-1; tentative D call: TRBD1 (5 bases). The V end was cut by 0 bases, the J end by 1 base, with 10 bases between. CDR1 SGHRS and CDR2 YFSETQ come from the germline V gene. The CDR3 is 15 residues long. CDR3 bases: TGCGCCAGCAGCTTGGGGCAGGGAGGGAACACTGAAGCTTTCTTT. It codes for CASSLGQGGNTEAFF.

The chain links TRBV7-2 to TRBJ2-3, with D tentatively TRBD2 (6 bases). The germline V gene has CDR1 SGHTA and CDR2 FQGNSA. V lost 7 bases, J lost 2 bases, and 19 bases lay in between. The CDR3 is made up of 16 amino acids. The CDR3 DNA is TGTGCCAGCAACCCCGCCCCTCGCGGGATCACAGATACGCAGTATTTT. It translates to CASNPAPRGITDTQYF.

The sample holds a few counts of this clone. The rearrangement uses TRBV6-5 and TRBJ2-3; no firm D call. Germline lookup yields CDR1 MNHEY and CDR2 SVGAGI. V was trimmed by 5 bases and J by 5 bases, leaving 8 bases between them. The CDR3 spans 12 residues. The CDR3, as DNA: TGTGCCAGCAGTCCCAACGGAGATACGCAGTATTTT. Protein product: CASSPNGDTQYF.

A single count supports this clone. The chain recombines TRBV11-3 with TRBJ2-3; 14 positions match TRBD2. Trimming at V came to 5 bases and at J to 4 bases, leaving 11 bases not matched to a gene. The germline V gene has CDR1 SGHNT and CDR2 YENEEA. The CDR3 totals 18 residues. CDR3 nucleotide sequence: TGTGCCAGCAGCCCCGGGACTAGCGGGAGCGGGCAGGCAGATACGCAGTATTTT. Its translation is CASSPGTSGSGQADTQYF.

The table lists this clone with many counts. This chain uses TRBV5-1 with TRBJ2-1; 8 bases map to TRBD1. The CDR3 length is 16 residues. CDR1 and CDR2 (germline): SGHRS, YFSETQ. V shed 1 base and J 4 bases; nucleotides not matched to a gene: 7. DNA of the CDR3: TGCGCCAGCAGCTTGAGGACAGGGTTATCATACAATGAGCAGTTCTTC. Protein sequence: CASSLRTGLSYNEQFF.

On this clone itself: A much larger clone differs by one base, so this may be a read error. At the DNA level, this CDR3 is encoded by other sequences in the same sample as well. The chain recombines TRBV7-9 with TRBJ1-1; a possible D gene is TRBD1 (5 bases). This CDR3 has 13 residues. Germline V gene lookup returns CDR1 SEHNR and CDR2 FQNEAQ (reference sequence). V dropped 5 bases and J dropped 1 base, with 8 bases sitting between them. In DNA, the CDR3 is TGTGCCAGCAGCCCCCAGGGGAACACTGAAGCTTTCTTT. Translating it yields CASSPQGNTEAFF.

The chain uses TRBV7-9 and TRBJ2-5; D tentatively fits TRBD1 or TRBD2 (6 bases each). V was cut by 1 base and J by 6 bases, with 21 bases left in between. Germline CDR1 SEHNR, CDR2 FQNEAQ (reference sequence). The CDR3 totals 17 residues. The CDR3 DNA follows: TGTGCCAGCAGCTTAGTCGTCCCGGGGGCCCACGGAAAGACCCAGTACTTC. It is translated as CASSLVVPGAHGKTQYF.

The chain uses TRBV19 and TRBJ2-7; D is unclear. CDR3 length equals 14 residues. CDR1 and CDR2 (germline): LNHDA, SQIVND (reference sequence). Trimming pared 5 bases from V and 5 bases from J, leaving 16 bases between. This chain's CDR3 is CASSPDLVSHEQYF. The CDR3 DNA follows: TGTGCCAGTAGTCCGGACCTCGTAAGTCACGAGCAGTACTTC.

The chain recombines TRBV18 with TRBJ2-1; the match to TRBD2 covers 10 bases. Unmatched junction bases numbered 2, after V lost 1 base and J lost 5 bases. This CDR3 has 15 amino acids. The germline CDR1 and CDR2 sequences are KGHSH and LQKENI. Here the CDR3 DNA reads TGTGCCAGCTCACCACGGCTAGCGGGGGACAATGAGCAGTTCTTC. This translates into CASSPRLAGDNEQFF.

This sequence joins TRBV10-3 and TRBJ1-1; D unresolved. V gave up 5 bases and J gave up 10 bases, with 17 bases separating them. CDR3 length: 13 amino acids. The germline V gene has CDR1 ENHRY and CDR2 SYGVKD. The CDR3 is CAISTDTARGAFF. Written as DNA, the CDR3 is TGTGCCATCAGTACTGACACGGCCCGGGGAGCTTTCTTT.

The chain joins TRBV18 to TRBJ2-7; D gene ambiguous. V was clipped by 1 base and J by 0 bases, with 4 bases between them. The CDR3 runs to 13 residues. Per the germline V gene, CDR1 is KGHSH and CDR2 is LQKENI. CDR3 loop: CASSPQASYEQYF. The DNA for the CDR3 is TGTGCCAGCTCACCACAGGCCTCCTACGAGCAGTACTTC.

CDR3 loop: CATLLDSKPEAFF. CDR3 DNA: TGTGCCACGTTACTTGACAGCAAACCTGAAGCTTTCTTT. The chain has TRBV2 and TRBJ1-1, with D possibly TRBD1 on 5 matching bases. V dropped 10 bases and J dropped 6 bases, with 18 bases sitting between them. This CDR3 is 13 amino acids long. The germline V gene has CDR1 SNHLY and CDR2 FYNNEI. Drawing the rest from reference TRBV2 and TRBJ1-1, the complete variable domain is EPEVTQTPSHQVTQMGQEVILRCVPISNHLYFYWYRQILGQKVEFLVSFYNNEISEKSEIFDDQFSVERPDGSNFTLKIRSTKLEDSAMYFCATLLDSKPEAFFGQGTRLTVV.

The rearrangement joins TRBV6-1 to TRBJ1-6, with 8 bases matching TRBD1. CDR1 and CDR2 (germline): MNHNS, SASEGT. The J segment lost 8 bases and the V segment lost 10 bases, leaving 10 bases of the junction unmatched. There are 14 residues in the CDR3. CDR3 in DNA: TGTGCCACCCAGGGGGCAAGTATGGATTCACCCCTCCACTTT. As protein: CATQGASMDSPLHF.

As DNA, the CDR3 is TGTGCCAGCAGCGACCCTGTGGGTGGCTACACCTTC. It encodes CASSDPVGGYTF. This sequence joins TRBV6-6 and TRBJ1-2; no clear D. Germline V gene data show CDR1 as MNHNY and CDR2 as SVGAGI (reference sequence). Trimming cost V 6 bases and J 7 bases, with 12 bases left between them. This CDR3 spans 12 amino acids.

In the case of this clone: Additional DNA sequences in this sample encode the identical CDR3. The rearrangement uses TRBV5-1 and TRBJ2-1; 10 nucleotides align to TRBD2. CDR3 length: 15 residues. J gave up 4 bases and V 0 bases, and 1 base lay outside the gene matches. In germline, CDR1 is SGHRS, CDR2 YFSETQ. The CDR3 loop is CASSLAAGGYNEQFF. The CDR3 nucleotides are TGCGCCAGCAGCTTGGCAGCGGGAGGGTACAATGAGCAGTTCTTC.

This clone has a single count. CDR3 sequence: CASSETQASYGYTF. DNA of the CDR3: TGTGCCAGCAGTGAAACCCAGGCCAGCTATGGCTACACCTTC. This chain connects TRBV6-1 to TRBJ1-2; D unclear. V gave up 2 bases and J gave up 4 bases, with 11 bases separating them. Per germline, CDR1 MNHNS and CDR2 SASEGT. This CDR3 has 14 amino acids.

This clone has more than one count but fewer than ten. This sequence joins TRBV6-6 and TRBJ1-4; 7 bases align to TRBD1. The length of the CDR3 is 15 residues. Germline CDR1 and CDR2: MNHNY and SVGAGI (reference sequence). The V gene end was trimmed by 5 bases and the J gene end by 0 bases; junction bases not matched to a gene: 3. Written as DNA, the CDR3 is TGTGCCAGCAGTAGGGGACAGCCAACTAATGAAAAACTGTTTTTT. It encodes CASSRGQPTNEKLFF.

A single count supports this clone. The V and J genes are TRBV6-5 and TRBJ1-1; 7 nucleotides match TRBD1. The germline gives CDR1 MNHEY, CDR2 SVGAGI. CDR3 length equals 16 residues. With 2 bases clipped from V and 5 bases from J, the junction kept 11 bases outside the gene matches. The CDR3 protein is CASSYGRGRTGTEAFF. The CDR3 DNA is TGTGCCAGCAGTTACGGAAGGGGGCGTACGGGGACTGAAGCTTTCTTT.

The V call is TRBV9, the J call TRBJ2-5, with D perhaps TRBD1 (7 bases). The germline gives CDR1 SGDLS, CDR2 YYNGEE. The CDR3 spans 16 residues. The germline V and J ends were trimmed by 4 bases and 5 bases, with 21 bases remaining between them. The CDR3 loop reads CASSPSGAAGGETQYF. Written as DNA, the CDR3 is TGTGCCAGCAGCCCCTCGGGAGCGGCAGGGGGGGAGACCCAGTACTTC.

Comment on this clone: In the same sample, other DNA sequences code for this CDR3. The genes are TRBV18 and TRBJ1-2; D is undetermined. V lost 3 bases and J 0 bases, leaving 5 bases between the germline ends. The CDR3 covers 13 residues. Germline assignment: CDR1 KGHSH and CDR2 LQKENI. CDR3 amino acids: CASSPDSNYGYTF. Here the CDR3 DNA reads TGTGCCAGCTCACCCGACTCTAACTATGGCTACACCTTC. The variable domain in full, completed from reference TRBV18 and TRBJ1-2, reads NAGVMQNPRHLVRRRGQEARLRCSPMKGHSHVYWYRQLPEEGLKFMVYLQKENIIDESGMPKERFSAEFPKEGPSILRIQQVVRGDSAAYFCASSPDSNYGYTFGSGTRLTVV.

Points on this clone: This same CDR3 is encoded by further DNA sequences in the sample. The chain links TRBV29-1 to TRBJ2-7; 7 positions match TRBD1. The CDR3 sequence is 11 residues long. The V and J ends lost 6 bases and 3 bases, in that order; junction bases with no gene match: 2. CDR1 and CDR2 from the germline V gene are SQVTM and ANQGSEA. The CDR3 region is CSVRTGYEQYF. The CDR3 nucleotides read TGCAGCGTCCGGACAGGCTACGAGCAGTACTTC.

This clone appeared a single time. The chain recombines TRBV19 with TRBJ1-4; weak D call: TRBD1 (6 bases). Trimming removed 5 bases at V and 8 bases at J, with 18 bases between. Germline CDR1 is LNHDA and CDR2 is SQIVND (reference sequence). The CDR3 sequence is 15 residues long. CDR3: CASSEGRGSREKLFF. The CDR3, as DNA: TGTGCCAGTAGTGAAGGGAGGGGGTCCCGGGAAAAACTGTTTTTT. Filled out from reference TRBV19 and TRBJ1-4, the complete variable domain reads DGGITQSPKYLFRKEGQNVTLSCEQNLNHDAMYWYRQDPGQGLRLIYYSQIVNDFQKGDIAEGYSVSREKKESFPLTVTSAQKNPTAFYLCASSEGRGSREKLFFGSGTQLSVL.

This chain uses TRBV2 with TRBJ1-5, with D uncertain. CDR1 SNHLY and CDR2 FYNNEI come from the germline V gene. Trimming shortened V by 6 bases and J by 0 bases, and 9 bases separated the two germline ends. The CDR3 covers 14 residues. The CDR3 coding sequence is TGTGCCAGCAGCCTAGGGTATAGCAATCAGCCCCAGCATTTT. This translates into CASSLGYSNQPQHF.

The V call is TRBV11-2, the J call TRBJ1-1; tentative D call: TRBD1 (6 bases). With 5 bases removed from V and 6 bases from J, the gap between germline ends came to 19 bases. The CDR3 is 15 amino acids. Germline V gives CDR1 SGHAT, CDR2 FQNNGV. The CDR3 sequence: CASSALQGKGAEAFF. In nucleotides, the CDR3 is TGTGCCAGCAGCGCCCTACAGGGAAAAGGCGCTGAAGCTTTCTTT.

The chain combines TRBV2 with TRBJ1-1; TRBD1 matches at 7 bases. The V and J ends lost 7 bases and 2 bases, in that order; junction bases with no gene match: 10. Germline V gene lookup returns CDR1 SNHLY and CDR2 FYNNEI. The CDR3 is 15 amino acids. This CDR3 reads CASMQTGVGNTEAFF. The CDR3 DNA reads TGTGCCAGCATGCAAACAGGGGTAGGCAACACTGAAGCTTTCTTT.

For the CDR3, the DNA is TGCGCCAGCAGCCAACAGGGAACTGAGCAGTTCTTC. Encoded protein: CASSQQGTEQFF. The chain recombines TRBV5-1 with TRBJ2-1, with a possible D match to TRBD1 (6 bases). The CDR3 covers 12 residues. Trimming pared 4 bases from V and 9 bases from J, leaving 11 bases between. The germline V gene encodes CDR1 SGHRS and CDR2 YFSETQ.